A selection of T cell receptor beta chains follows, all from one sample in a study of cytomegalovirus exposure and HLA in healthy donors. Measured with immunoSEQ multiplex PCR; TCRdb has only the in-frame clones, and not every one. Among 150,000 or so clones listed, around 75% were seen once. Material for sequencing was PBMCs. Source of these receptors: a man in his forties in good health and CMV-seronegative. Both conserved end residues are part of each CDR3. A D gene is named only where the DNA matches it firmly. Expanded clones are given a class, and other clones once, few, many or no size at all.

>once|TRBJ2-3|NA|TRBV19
TGTGCCACCCGGGAGCTCCCAGGGATAAAAGATACGCAGTATTTT
CATRELPGIKDTQYF
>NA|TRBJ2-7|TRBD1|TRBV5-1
TGCGCCAGCAGCTTACCAACGGACAGGCCAGTTCCCTACGAGCAGTACTTC
CASSLPTDRPVPYEQYF
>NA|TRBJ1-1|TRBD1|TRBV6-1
TGTGCCAGCAGTTCGGGACAGGAGGATGAAGAAGCTTTCTTT
CASSSGQEDEEAFF
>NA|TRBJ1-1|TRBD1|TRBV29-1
TGCAGCGCCGGGGGGGGACAGTCCACTGAAGCTTTCTTT
CSAGGGQSTEAFF
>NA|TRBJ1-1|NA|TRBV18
TGTGCCAGCTCACCACTACGGACGGGAGGGGACACTGAAGCTTTCTTT
CASSPLRTGGDTEAFF
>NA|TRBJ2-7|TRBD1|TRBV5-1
TGCGCCAGCAGCCCCCGGACAGGGGACTACGAGCAGTACTTC
CASSPRTGDYEQYF
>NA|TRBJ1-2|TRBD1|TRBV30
TGTGCCTGGAGTGAGCCGGGACAGGGTCTTTTTGCCTATGGCTACACCTTC
CAWSEPGQGLFAYGYTF
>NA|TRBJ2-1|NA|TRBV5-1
TGCGCCAGCAGCTTGGCCTGGGACACCGTAGGGAATGAGCAGTTCTTC
CASSLAWDTVGNEQFF
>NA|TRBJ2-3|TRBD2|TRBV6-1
TGTGCCAGCAGTGAAACCCGCCGGGGGGGAAGCGCAGATACGCAGTATTTT
CASSETRRGGSADTQYF
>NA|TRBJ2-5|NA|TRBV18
TGTGCCAGCTCCCTGTGGGGGGAAGAGACCCAGTACTTC
CASSLWGEETQYF
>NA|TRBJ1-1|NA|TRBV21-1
TGTGCCAGCAGCATACTACAGGGAGGGTACACTGAAGCTTTCTTT
CASSILQGGYTEAFF
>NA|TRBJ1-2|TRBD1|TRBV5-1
TGCGCCAGCAGCTGGGGACAGGGGGCGCATGGCTACACCTTC
CASSWGQGAHGYTF
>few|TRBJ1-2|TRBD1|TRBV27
TGTGCCAGCAGTTTTCAGGGGGCGGAAGGCTACACCTTC
CASSFQGAEGYTF
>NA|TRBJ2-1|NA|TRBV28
TGTGCCAGCAGTTTGGGCGGGGCGTTTTTGGAGTTGAAATCTTTCTTC
CASSLGGAFLELKSFF
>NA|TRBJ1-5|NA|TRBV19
TGTGCCAGTAGCCTACAGGAATATAGCAATCAGCCCCAGCATTTT
CASSLQEYSNQPQHF
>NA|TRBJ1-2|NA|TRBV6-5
TGTGCCAGCACCACCGGGACATTGGGCTATGGCTACACCTTC
CASTTGTLGYGYTF
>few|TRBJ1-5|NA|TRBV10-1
TGCGCCAGCAGTGAACAGTGGCGGACACCGAATAGCAATCAGCCCCAGCATTTT
CASSEQWRTPNSNQPQHF
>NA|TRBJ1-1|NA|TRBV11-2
TGTGCCAGCAGCCCCCCAGGAAACACTGAAGCTTTCTTT
CASSPPGNTEAFF
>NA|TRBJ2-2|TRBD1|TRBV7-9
TGTGCCAGCAGATCTTTCGCAGGGGGCAACGCCGGGGAGCTGTTTTTT
CASRSFAGGNAGELFF
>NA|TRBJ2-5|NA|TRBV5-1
TGCGCCAGCAGCATCACCCCCGGGACACAGCAAGAGACCCAGTACTTC
CASSITPGTQQETQYF
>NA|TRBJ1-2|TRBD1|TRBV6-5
TGTGCCAGCAGTTACCTACTCGACAGGGACGACTATGGCTACACCTTC
CASSYLLDRDDYGYTF
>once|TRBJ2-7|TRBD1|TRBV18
TGTGCCAGCTCAGGGGGGACAGGGGTTCCCTACGAGCAGTACTTC
CASSGGTGVPYEQYF
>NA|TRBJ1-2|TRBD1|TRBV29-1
TGCAGCGTTCCGCGAGTTCGTGACAGGGCGGGTGGCTACACCTTC
CSVPRVRDRAGGYTF